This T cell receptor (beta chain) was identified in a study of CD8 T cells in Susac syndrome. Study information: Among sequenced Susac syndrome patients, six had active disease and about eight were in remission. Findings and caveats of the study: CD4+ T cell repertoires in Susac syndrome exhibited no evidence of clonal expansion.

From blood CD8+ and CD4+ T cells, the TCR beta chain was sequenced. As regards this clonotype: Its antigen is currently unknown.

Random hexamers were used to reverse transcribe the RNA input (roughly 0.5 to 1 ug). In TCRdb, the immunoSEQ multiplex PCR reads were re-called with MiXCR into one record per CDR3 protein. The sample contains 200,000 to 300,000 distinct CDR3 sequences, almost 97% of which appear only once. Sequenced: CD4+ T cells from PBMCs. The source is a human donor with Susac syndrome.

The CDR3 region is CASGRPGGSGANVLTF. CDR3 in DNA: TGTGCCAGCGGCCGACCAGGGGGCTCTGGGGCCAACGTCCTGACTTTC. J is TRBJ2-6 and V is TRBV12-3 or TRBV12-4; 7 nucleotides align to TRBD1. The J segment lost 0 bases and the V segment lost 8 bases, leaving 7 bases of the junction unmatched. The CDR3 spans 16 residues.